These 16 T cell receptor beta chains were all obtained from the same sample, sequenced in a study of beta chain features in type 1 diabetes (dated by TCRdb to between 2018 and 2020). Overall study outcomes, separate from this receptor: In all four CD4+ subsets, TCRB CDR3 length was moderately but significantly shorter in type 1 diabetes patients.

Library construction relied on the immunoSEQ multiplex PCR assay. The entire amount of isolated RNA was reverse transcribed using the High Capacity cDNA Reverse Transcription Kit, so the sequenced TCRB transcripts were expressed ones. In its TCRdb copy, this immuneACCESS table keeps in-frame sequences only and misses some clones. Where compared with another copy, unresolved V genes explain less than half of these, and the others have no known cause. This sample has 400,000 or so clones in its table, and about 10% of those were observed once. The ten most abundant clones make up less than 0.65% of the sample. For these receptors, no antigen is known. The sample was central memory CD4+ T cells from blood. Source of these receptors: a man aged 25-45 years with type 1 diabetes.

CDR3 region: CASRSFNTGELFF. In DNA, the CDR3 is TGTGCCAGCAGGAGCTTCAACACCGGGGAGCTGTTTTTT. The chain uses TRBV6-5 and TRBJ2-2; D not resolved. Germline V gene sequence: CDR1 MNHEY, CDR2 SVGAGI. CDR3 size: 13 residues. Between the trimmed V and J ends, which lost 6 bases and 2 bases, there was a span of 7 bases.

This clone was picked up many times. The chain uses TRBV2 and TRBJ2-2; 9 bases align to TRBD2. The V gene end was trimmed by 7 bases and the J gene end by 1 base; junction bases not matched to a gene: 4. CDR1 is SNHLY and CDR2 is FYNNEI in the germline V gene. CDR3 size: 15 residues. The DNA for the CDR3 is TGTGCCAGCACCGCGACTAGCGGGAACACCGGGGAGCTGTTTTTT. It encodes CASTATSGNTGELFF. The full variable domain, in which reference TRBV2 and TRBJ2-2 provide the parts outside the CDR3, is EPEVTQTPSHQVTQMGQEVILRCVPISNHLYFYWYRQILGQKVEFLVSFYNNEISEKSEIFDDQFSVERPDGSNFTLKIRSTKLEDSAMYFCASTATSGNTGELFFGEGSRLTVL.

This clone came up many times. CDR3 sequence reads: CASSEPGSLNTEAFF. DNA for the CDR3: TGTGCCAGCAGTGAGCCTGGGAGTTTGAACACTGAAGCTTTCTTT. This sequence joins TRBV2 and TRBJ1-1; D unclear. V dropped 3 bases and J dropped 0 bases, with 11 bases sitting between them. Germline loops: CDR1 SNHLY, CDR2 FYNNEI. CDR3 length equals 15 residues.

The chain uses TRBV27 and TRBJ1-3; possible D gene TRBD1, 6 bases. There are 15 residues in the CDR3. The ends were cut back, 2 bases at V and 3 bases at J, with 11 bases in the middle. CDR1 is MNHEY and CDR2 is SMNVEV in the germline V gene (reference sequence). The CDR3 region has the DNA TGTGCCAGCAGTTTAGATCGGGGGCATGGAAACACCATATATTTT. Its translation is CASSLDRGHGNTIYF.

This chain uses TRBV6-5 with TRBJ2-4, with 8 bases aligning to TRBD2. There are 14 residues in the CDR3. V dropped 5 bases and J dropped 14; count of bases not matched to a gene: 14. Germline V gene lookup returns CDR1 MNHEY and CDR2 SVGAGI. In nucleotides, the CDR3 is TGTGCCAGCAGTGAAGGGCCTAGCGGGCCACGAAAGTACTTC. This codes for CASSEGPSGPRKYF.

This clone was detected a few times. The genes are TRBV5-4 and TRBJ2-5; TRBD1 might be the D (5 bases). Germline CDR1 SGHNT, CDR2 YYREEE (reference sequence). Trimming left V 0 bases short and J 0 bases short, with 9 bases between. The CDR3 consists of 15 residues. CDR3 region: CASSLAGHNQETQYF. CDR3 DNA: TGTGCCAGCAGCTTGGCCGGACATAACCAAGAGACCCAGTACTTC. Looking up the rest from reference TRBV5-4 and TRBJ2-5 gives the full variable domain: ETGVTQSPTHLIKTRGQQVTLRCSSQSGHNTVSWYQQALGQGPQFIFQYYREEENGRGNFPPRFSGLQFPNYSSELNVNALELDDSALYLCASSLAGHNQETQYFGPGTRLLVL.

This clone was seen repeatedly, ten times or more. This chain connects TRBV5-1 to TRBJ2-1; D is perhaps TRBD1 or TRBD2 (5 bases each). Trimming removed 0 bases at V and 6 bases at J, with 13 bases between. The CDR3 spans 15 residues. Germline-derived CDR1 and CDR2 are SGHRS and YFSETQ. The DNA for the CDR3 is TGCGCCAGCAGCTTGGCCGGGGCACCAAGCAATGAGCAGTTCTTC. Translation: CASSLAGAPSNEQFF. Supplemented by reference TRBV5-1 and TRBJ2-1, the full variable domain reads KAGVTQTPRYLIKTRGQQVTLSCSPISGHRSVSWYQQTPGQGLQFLFEYFSETQRNKGNFPGRFSGRQFSNSRSEMNVSTLELGDSALYLCASSLAGAPSNEQFFGPGTRLTVL.

J is TRBJ2-7 and V is TRBV6-6; 7 bases align to TRBD1. Trimming removed 6 bases from V and 1 base from J; junction bases left unmatched: 6. The CDR3 is 14 amino acids. Germline V CDR1 and CDR2: MNHNY, SVGAGI (reference sequence). CDR3 loop: CASSGQAVSYEQYF. The CDR3 nucleotides are TGTGCCAGCAGCGGACAGGCGGTGTCCTACGAGCAGTACTTC.

This clone was recorded at least ten times. The chain combines TRBV11-2 with TRBJ2-7, with a tentative D call TRBD1 (5 bases). This CDR3 contains 13 residues. Germline CDR1 reads SGHAT; CDR2 reads FQNNGV. Trimming removed 4 bases from V and 3 bases from J, with 10 bases in between. In DNA, the CDR3 is TGTGCCAGCAGCTCTCAAGGGGTCTACGAGCAGTACTTC. As protein: CASSSQGVYEQYF.

There are a few counts of this clone. The rearrangement uses TRBV7-2 and TRBJ2-1; D might be TRBD1 (6 bases). V gave up 2 bases and J gave up 10 bases, with 9 bases separating them. The germline V gene has CDR1 SGHTA and CDR2 FQGNSA. The CDR3 is 12 amino acids. The CDR3 reads CASSLIGGEQFF. The DNA of the CDR3 is TGTGCCAGCAGCTTAATAGGGGGAGAGCAGTTCTTC.

Many counts were recorded for this clone. The rearrangement links TRBV28 to TRBJ2-7; no clear D gene. The V gene's germline CDR1 is MDHEN and CDR2 SYDVKM. V lost 3 bases and J lost 3, with 9 bases in between. This CDR3 has 13 amino acids. The CDR3 region has the DNA TGTGCCAGCAGTTTGGAACACCGCTACGAGCAGTACTTC. It translates to CASSLEHRYEQYF.

The sample holds a few counts of this clone. The chain couples TRBV7-2 to TRBJ2-3, with 10 bases lining up with TRBD1. This CDR3 has 16 amino acids. Germline trimming cut 5 bases from V and 1 base from J; bases unmatched to any gene: 6. Germline V gene data show CDR1 as SGHTA and CDR2 as FQGNSA. CDR3 residues: CASSPRTGGGTDTQYF. In DNA, the CDR3 is TGTGCCAGCAGCCCCCGGACAGGGGGGGGCACAGATACGCAGTATTTT.

V and J are TRBV7-9 and TRBJ1-2, with 7 bases fitting TRBD1. Germline V gives CDR1 SEHNR, CDR2 FQNEAQ (reference sequence). CDR3 size: 14 residues. Trimming took 4 bases from V and 5 from J; bases not matched to a gene: 7. This CDR3 reads CASSSDREGYGYTF. The CDR3 bases are TGTGCCAGCAGCTCCGACAGGGAGGGATATGGCTACACCTTC.

This clone was picked up a small number of times. The chain joins TRBV21-1 to TRBJ2-2; TRBD2 reflects the table's D call only, with no check against the DNA. TRBV21-1 is noted as a pseudogene. The CDR3 is 17 residues long. CDR3 residues: CASSKEVLVELTGELFF. In DNA, the CDR3 is TGTGCCAGCAGCAAAGAAGTTCTAGTGGAATTGACCGGGGAGCTGTTTTTT.

This clone was detected ten times or more. This sequence joins TRBV19 and TRBJ2-7; 10 bases are shared with TRBD1. V trimming: 2 bases; J trimming: 4 bases; junction bases outside the gene matches: 5. The CDR3 totals 15 residues. Per germline, CDR1 LNHDA and CDR2 SQIVND (reference sequence). CDR3 nucleotide sequence: TGTGCCAGTAGTATACCGGGACAGGGGATTTACGAGCAGTACTTC. It is translated as CASSIPGQGIYEQYF. The full variable domain, rest sourced from reference TRBV19 and TRBJ2-7, is DGGITQSPKYLFRKEGQNVTLSCEQNLNHDAMYWYRQDPGQGLRLIYYSQIVNDFQKGDIAEGYSVSREKKESFPLTVTSAQKNPTAFYLCASSIPGQGIYEQYFGPGTRLTVT.

This clone has more than one count but fewer than ten. Here the CDR3 reads CASSPSQTNTEAFF. In DNA form, the CDR3 reads TGTGCCAGCTCACCCTCACAGACGAACACTGAAGCTTTCTTT. The V call is TRBV18, the J call TRBJ1-1; unclear D gene. Germline V gene lookup returns CDR1 KGHSH and CDR2 LQKENI. There are 14 residues in the CDR3. V lost 3 bases and J lost 1, with 9 bases in between.